One and the same sample provided the 28 T cell receptor beta chains below, sequenced in a study of vaccination effects on CD4 cells after COVID-19. Their cognate antigens are unknown. Expansion of antigen-specific CD4+ T cells with viral peptide pools was carried out by the ViraFEST assay before sequencing. Subsequent to roughly 9 days of culture, CD4+ T cells were isolated. No vaccinee had earlier SARS-CoV-2 infection, and nucleocapsid antibodies were negative. Produced via immunoSEQ multiplex PCR; TCRdb's table is partial and in-frame only. Of around 68,000 clones listed, over 70% are singletons. Sequencing used CD4+ T cells from PBMCs cultured with SARS-CoV-2 spike peptides, obtained before COVID-19 vaccination. The receptor source for this set is a human donor who received a COVID-19 vaccine.

The chain is built from TRBV7-9 and TRBJ2-5; 16 bases align to TRBD2. CDR1 is SEHNR and CDR2 is FQNEAQ in the germline V gene (reference sequence). CDR3 length equals 17 residues. V gave up 5 bases and J gave up 5 bases; unmatched junction bases: 8. The CDR3 spells CASSPGTSGGAPETQYF. The CDR3 region has the DNA TGTGCCAGCAGCCCCGGGACTAGCGGGGGGGCCCCGGAGACCCAGTACTTC.

This chain links TRBV5-5 with TRBJ2-3, with 16 bases that match TRBD2. The J segment lost 6 bases and the V segment lost 4 bases, leaving 11 bases of the junction unmatched. Germline loops: CDR1 SGHKS, CDR2 YYEKEE (reference sequence). There are 18 residues in the CDR3. The CDR3 DNA reads TGTGCCAGCAGCCCGGCTTATGGGACTAGCGGGGGGGCGGATACGCAGTATTTT. Its translation is CASSPAYGTSGGADTQYF.

The rearrangement uses TRBV7-9 and TRBJ2-3; D perhaps matches TRBD1 (6 bases). Trimming removed 4 bases at V and 3 bases at J, with 11 bases between. This CDR3 is 14 amino acids long. Germline V gives CDR1 SEHNR, CDR2 FQNEAQ (reference sequence). The DNA of the CDR3 is TGTGCCAGCAGCTCCTACAGGGAAACAGATACGCAGTATTTT. It codes for CASSSYRETDTQYF. Full variable domain (remainder filled in from reference TRBV7-9 and TRBJ2-3): DTGVSQNPRHKITKRGQNVTFRCDPISEHNRLYWYRQTLGQGPEFLTYFQNEAQLEKSRLLSDRFSAERPKGSFSTLEIQRTEQGDSAMYLCASSSYRETDTQYFGPGTRLTVL.

This clone turned up a few times. DNA of the CDR3: TGCGCCAGCAGCCAAGACGCAGGCACAGATACGCAGTATTTT. Its protein product is CASSQDAGTDTQYF. The rearrangement uses TRBV4-1 and TRBJ2-3; unclear D gene. The V gene's germline CDR1 is MGHRA and CDR2 YSYEKL. The CDR3 runs to 14 residues. Trimming removed 0 bases at V and 1 base at J, with 5 bases between.

This chain connects TRBV9 to TRBJ1-6, with 8 bases matching TRBD1. This CDR3 comprises 17 residues. The V and J ends lost 2 bases and 7 bases, in that order; junction bases with no gene match: 11. Germline CDR1 SGDLS, CDR2 YYNGEE. The CDR3 sequence: CASSVGGAGGLNSPLHF. The CDR3 DNA follows: TGTGCCAGCAGCGTCGGCGGGGCAGGGGGCCTCAATTCACCCCTCCACTTT.

Turning to this clone: The sample carries other DNA sequences with the same CDR3. The chain combines TRBV12-5 with TRBJ2-3, with TRBD1 matching over 8 bases. Germline CDR1 LGHNT, CDR2 FRNRAP. The CDR3 is 15 amino acids. V was clipped by 7 bases and J by 2 bases; unmatched bases: 8. CDR3: CASVADRAYTDTQYF. The CDR3 coding sequence is TGTGCTAGTGTGGCGGACAGGGCCTACACAGATACGCAGTATTTT.

The CDR3 DNA sequence: TGTGCCAGCTCACCCGGACAGGAACAAGAGACCCAGTACTTC. Protein: CASSPGQEQETQYF. The rearrangement links TRBV18 to TRBJ2-5; the match to TRBD1 covers 7 bases. Germline loops: CDR1 KGHSH, CDR2 LQKENI. The CDR3 is 14 residues long. V trimming: 3 bases; J trimming: 2 bases; junction bases outside the gene matches: 3. The whole variable domain, remainder taken from reference TRBV18 and TRBJ2-5, is NAGVMQNPRHLVRRRGQEARLRCSPMKGHSHVYWYRQLPEEGLKFMVYLQKENIIDESGMPKERFSAEFPKEGPSILRIQQVVRGDSAAYFCASSPGQEQETQYFGPGTRLLVL.

The chain uses TRBV5-1 and TRBJ1-6, with D possibly being TRBD1 (5 bases). Germline CDR1 reads SGHRS; CDR2 reads YFSETQ. This CDR3 spans 15 amino acids. Deletions cut 0 bases from V and 6 bases from J, with 10 bases between. The CDR3 spells CASSLVTGVNSPLHF. The CDR3 DNA follows: TGCGCCAGCAGCTTGGTAACAGGAGTTAATTCACCCCTCCACTTT.

This clone was recorded a few times. The V gene is TRBV7-8, the J gene TRBJ2-7; D not resolved. V lost 2 bases and J 0 bases, leaving 5 bases between the germline ends. CDR1 and CDR2 from the germline V gene are SGHVS and FQNEAQ. The CDR3 covers 13 residues. CDR3 coding DNA: TGTGCCAGCAGCTTACAGAGCTCCTACGAGCAGTACGTC. Protein product: CASSLQSSYEQYV.

The V call is TRBV7-3, the J call TRBJ2-1; 8 positions agree with TRBD2. V gave up 2 bases and J gave up 1 base; unmatched junction bases: 4. CDR1 SGHTA and CDR2 FQGTGA come from the germline V gene. The CDR3 runs to 16 residues. In DNA form, the CDR3 reads TGTGCCAGCAGCTTATCTAGCGGGTCTTCCTACAATGAGCAGTTCTTC. Amino acids: CASSLSSGSSYNEQFF.

This clone was picked up a small number of times. The gene calls are TRBV5-6 and TRBJ1-6; TRBD1 matches at 7 bases. The CDR3 contains 16 residues. Germline assignment: CDR1 SGHDT and CDR2 YYEEEE. Trimming cost V 0 bases and J 8 bases; bases outside gene matches: 8. CDR3 amino acids: CASSLGQGGFDSPLHF. The CDR3 DNA reads as TGTGCCAGCAGCTTGGGCCAGGGGGGATTCGATTCACCCCTCCACTTT.

The rearrangement joins TRBV28 to TRBJ1-5; D ambiguous. V was cut by 4 bases and J by 3 bases, with 19 bases left in between. The CDR3 is 17 residues long. From germline, CDR1 is MDHEN and CDR2 SYDVKM. The CDR3 nucleotides read TGTGCCAGCAGTTCCCCTGGAAGCCCTAGCTTCAATCAGCCCCAGCATTTT. It is translated as CASSSPGSPSFNQPQHF.

The chain links TRBV6-5 to TRBJ1-3, with D unclear. Germline V gene sequence: CDR1 MNHEY, CDR2 SVGAGI. V dropped 2 bases and J dropped 0 bases, with 11 bases sitting between them. The CDR3 consists of 16 residues. The CDR3 nucleotides are TGTGCCAGCAGTTACGGCCACAGTCGCTCTGGAAACACCATATATTTT. Translated, it gives CASSYGHSRSGNTIYF.

This chain joins TRBV6-5 and TRBJ2-3; D perhaps matches TRBD1 (5 bases). This CDR3 is 13 amino acids long. Trimming left V 7 bases short and J 0 bases short, with 8 bases between. The germline V gene has CDR1 MNHEY and CDR2 SVGAGI. The CDR3 bases are TGTGCCAGCATGAAGGGGAGCACAGATACGCAGTATTTT. This gives the protein CASMKGSTDTQYF.

This chain uses TRBV5-5 with TRBJ2-2; 9 bases are shared with TRBD2. Per the germline V gene, CDR1 is SGHKS and CDR2 is YYEKEE (reference sequence). V was pared by 5 bases and J by 0 bases, with 8 bases of the junction left unmatched. This CDR3 is built from 17 residues. The CDR3 is CASSPWGGGANTGELFF. The CDR3, as DNA: TGTGCCAGCAGTCCCTGGGGCGGGGGGGCGAACACCGGGGAGCTGTTTTTT.

This clone was picked up one time. The CDR3 DNA is TGTGCCAGCCGGGACAGGGATACAGATACGCAGTATTTT. Translating gives CASRDRDTDTQYF. The V gene is TRBV7-9, the J gene TRBJ2-3; the match to TRBD1 covers 9 bases. CDR3 length: 13 residues. The ends lost 8 bases at V and 3 bases at J; junction bases unmatched: 3. CDR1 SEHNR and CDR2 FQNEAQ come from the germline V gene (reference sequence). Full variable domain (rest looked up from reference TRBV7-9 and TRBJ2-3): DTGVSQNPRHKITKRGQNVTFRCDPISEHNRLYWYRQTLGQGPEFLTYFQNEAQLEKSRLLSDRFSAERPKGSFSTLEIQRTEQGDSAMYLCASRDRDTDTQYFGPGTRLTVL.

The J gene is TRBJ2-5, the V gene TRBV19; D gene ambiguous. The germline V gene has CDR1 LNHDA and CDR2 SQIVND (reference sequence). The CDR3 sequence is 14 residues long. V was cut by 6 bases and J by 1 base, with 12 bases left in between. Here the CDR3 reads CASSHDKFQETQYF. CDR3 sequence (DNA): TGTGCCAGTAGCCACGACAAATTCCAAGAGACCCAGTACTTC. Using reference TRBV19 and TRBJ2-5 for the parts outside the CDR3, the full variable domain is DGGITQSPKYLFRKEGQNVTLSCEQNLNHDAMYWYRQDPGQGLRLIYYSQIVNDFQKGDIAEGYSVSREKKESFPLTVTSAQKNPTAFYLCASSHDKFQETQYFGPGTRLLVL.

This chain links TRBV10-2 with TRBJ1-3; no definite D call. The CDR3 covers 12 residues. Trimming pared 8 bases from V and 0 bases from J, leaving 5 bases between. Germline lookup yields CDR1 WSHSY and CDR2 SAAADI. The CDR3 protein is CASGVSGNTIYF. DNA of the CDR3: TGCGCCAGCGGAGTCTCTGGAAACACCATATATTTT.

The chain has TRBV6-5 and TRBJ1-3; TRBD1 matches at 8 bases. This CDR3 is 15 amino acids long. After removal of 5 bases from V and 4 bases from J, the junction contained 7 bases not matched to a gene. CDR1 and CDR2 (germline): MNHEY, SVGAGI. Here the CDR3 reads CASSRTGQPGNTIYF. In DNA, the CDR3 is TGTGCCAGCAGTCGGACAGGGCAGCCGGGAAACACCATATATTTT.

The chain joins TRBV19 to TRBJ2-3, with D unclear. The CDR3 loop spans 18 amino acids. V lost 0 bases, J lost 4 bases, and 20 bases lay in between. From germline, CDR1 is LNHDA and CDR2 SQIVND (reference sequence). The CDR3 loop reads CASSIDLVAKGSPDTQYF. The CDR3 DNA sequence: TGTGCCAGTAGTATAGATCTTGTTGCGAAGGGTTCTCCAGATACGCAGTATTTT.

V is TRBV4-2 and J is TRBJ2-5; the match to TRBD1 covers 8 bases. The CDR3 has 16 amino acids. Germline-derived CDR1 and CDR2 are LGHNA and YNFKEQ. V was pared by 1 base and J by 3 bases, with 7 bases of the junction left unmatched. The CDR3: CASSQGRGQEEETQYF. The CDR3 nucleotides are TGTGCCAGCAGCCAAGGGCGGGGACAGGAGGAAGAGACCCAGTACTTC.

The chain has TRBV2 and TRBJ1-4; no clear D gene. The CDR3 runs 15 residues. Between the trimmed V and J ends, which lost 6 bases and 0 bases, there was a span of 11 bases. Germline V lookup: CDR1 SNHLY, CDR2 FYNNEI. The CDR3 nucleotides read TGTGCCAGCAGAGACAAGATAACAACTAATGAAAAACTGTTTTTT. It codes for CASRDKITTNEKLFF. Complete variable domain (other parts from reference TRBV2 and TRBJ1-4): EPEVTQTPSHQVTQMGQEVILRCVPISNHLYFYWYRQILGQKVEFLVSFYNNEISEKSEIFDDQFSVERPDGSNFTLKIRSTKLEDSAMYFCASRDKITTNEKLFFGSGTQLSVL.

The gene calls are TRBV6-5 and TRBJ2-7; D may be TRBD1 (6 bases). CDR1 is MNHEY and CDR2 is SVGAGI in the germline V gene. The CDR3 has 15 amino acids. Between the trimmed V and J ends, which lost 6 bases and 0 bases, there was a span of 15 bases. DNA of the CDR3: TGTGCCAGCAGACCAGGGGTATTTAGCTCCTACGAGCAGTACGTC. Protein sequence: CASRPGVFSSYEQYV.

V gene TRBV6-6 combines with J gene TRBJ2-5; 11 bases are shared with TRBD1. The CDR3 runs 14 residues. V shed 8 bases and J 5 bases; nucleotides not matched to a gene: 7. Germline V gene data show CDR1 as MNHNY and CDR2 as SVGAGI (reference sequence). The CDR3 region is CASGGQGGRETQYF. CDR3 DNA sequence: TGTGCCAGCGGGGGACAGGGGGGCCGCGAGACCCAGTACTTC.

The chain joins TRBV21-1 to TRBJ2-7; the D segment call TRBD1 is taken from the table without a DNA check. TRBV21-1 is an annotated pseudogene. The CDR3 extends over 20 amino acids. In DNA, the CDR3 is TGTGCCAGCAGCCCCCACTATCGTGCCGTGGGACACCGAAATGAATACGAGCAGTACGTC. Amino acids: CASSPHYRAVGHRNEYEQYV.

The rearrangement uses TRBV2 and TRBJ2-7; D is undetermined. The V gene lost 4 bases and the J gene lost 2 bases, with 12 bases spanning the gap. Germline lookup yields CDR1 SNHLY and CDR2 FYNNEI. This CDR3 contains 14 residues. In nucleotides, the CDR3 is TGTGCCAGCAGTGGCCAGGTCACAACCTACGAGCAGTACGTC. This encodes CASSGQVTTYEQYV.

The genes are TRBV18 and TRBJ1-1, with D maybe TRBD1 (5 bases). The CDR3 runs to 16 residues. Per the germline V gene, CDR1 is KGHSH and CDR2 is LQKENI. V lost 0 bases to trimming and J lost 7 bases, with 18 bases between them. CDR3 sequence: CASSPPIGRGTGEAFF. The CDR3 bases are TGTGCCAGCTCACCACCGATAGGAAGGGGTACGGGTGAAGCTTTCTTT.

The rearrangement links TRBV7-3 to TRBJ2-2; 15 bases map to TRBD2. CDR1 and CDR2 (germline): SGHTA, FQGTGA. This CDR3 region has 18 residues. V shed 5 bases, J shed 7 bases, and the junction held 11 bases outside the gene matches. CDR3 nucleotide sequence: TGTGCCAGCAGCCTGCACTCCCGGACTAGCGGGGGGGGCGGGGAGCTGTTTTTT. Encoded protein: CASSLHSRTSGGGGELFF.